One sample yielded the 13 T cell receptor beta chains listed below, sequenced in a study of T cells in Graves' hyperthyroidism and ophthalmopathy. TCR beta CDR3 sequences were amplified from RNA transcripts. First-round RT-PCR with HTBI primers amplified the TCR CDR3 region. TCRdb re-derived calls from the multiplex PCR reads in MiXCR, one entry per CDR3 protein. The sample lists approximately 700,000 distinct CDR3 sequences, over 15% occurring once. The sample taken for sequencing was blood. These receptors came from a man in his late teens or twenties with Graves' hyperthyroidism.

This sequence joins TRBV10-2 and TRBJ1-5; D call uncertain. Looked up from germline, CDR1 is WSHSY and CDR2 is SAAADI. The CDR3 sequence is 15 residues long. Trimming removed 2 bases at V and 0 bases at J, with 8 bases between. The chain's CDR3 is CASSENGYSNQPQHF. The CDR3 nucleotides are TGCGCCAGCAGTGAGAACGGATATAGCAATCAGCCCCAGCATTTT.

V gene TRBV6-1 combines with J gene TRBJ2-1; D assignment may be TRBD1 or TRBD2 (5 bases each). The V end was cut by 5 bases, the J end by 6 bases, with 14 bases between. The CDR3 sequence is 14 residues long. Germline CDR1 reads MNHNS; CDR2 reads SASEGT. CDR3 nucleotide sequence: TGTGCCAGCAGTCCAGGGTGGGGGTCCAATGAGCAGTTCTTC. Amino acids: CASSPGWGSNEQFF.

V and J are TRBV5-1 and TRBJ2-7; TRBD2 matches 8 bases. This CDR3 region has 17 residues. The germline gives CDR1 SGHRS, CDR2 YFSETQ. The J segment lost 2 bases and the V segment lost 0 bases, leaving 10 bases of the junction unmatched. The CDR3 loop is CASSLAPTSGQTYEQYF. DNA for the CDR3: TGCGCCAGCAGCTTGGCCCCAACTAGCGGTCAAACCTACGAGCAGTACTTC. Complete variable domain (other parts from reference TRBV5-1 and TRBJ2-7): KAGVTQTPRYLIKTRGQQVTLSCSPISGHRSVSWYQQTPGQGLQFLFEYFSETQRNKGNFPGRFSGRQFSNSRSEMNVSTLELGDSALYLCASSLAPTSGQTYEQYFGPGTRLTVT.

This clonotype was detected ten times or more. This chain connects TRBV7-2 to TRBJ2-1, with D maybe TRBD2 (6 bases). V lost 1 base and J lost 6, with 16 bases in between. Germline V gene lookup returns CDR1 SGHTA and CDR2 FQGNSA. The CDR3 is 16 amino acids. Here the CDR3 reads CASSLGGTLRGNEQFF. DNA of the CDR3: TGTGCCAGCAGCTTAGGCGGGACTCTCCGGGGCAATGAGCAGTTCTTC.

This clonotype was counted a few times. The J gene is TRBJ2-1, the V gene TRBV4-1; 9 bases are a match to TRBD2. J gave up 6 bases and V 4 bases, and 7 bases lay outside the gene matches. CDR3 length equals 15 residues. Germline CDR1 is MGHRA and CDR2 is YSYEKL. The CDR3 reads CASSRASGKGNEQFF. CDR3 DNA: TGCGCCAGCAGCCGGGCTAGCGGGAAGGGCAATGAGCAGTTCTTC.

This clonotype turned up a few times. The chain combines TRBV5-6 with TRBJ1-5, with TRBD1 as a possible D gene (5 bases). Germline CDR1 SGHDT, CDR2 YYEEEE. This CDR3 has 17 amino acids. V dropped 6 bases and J dropped 0 bases, with 19 bases sitting between them. The CDR3 region is CASNLWGTSNSNQPQHF. The CDR3 DNA reads TGTGCCAGCAACCTGTGGGGGACGTCTAATAGCAATCAGCCCCAGCATTTT.

The chain is built from TRBV2 and TRBJ2-2, with no clear D. The CDR3 sequence is 15 residues long. Trimming removed 6 bases at V and 1 base at J, with 12 bases between. Germline loops: CDR1 SNHLY, CDR2 FYNNEI. The CDR3 reads CASRVDDLNTGELFF. In nucleotides, the CDR3 is TGTGCCAGCAGGGTTGACGACCTGAACACCGGGGAGCTGTTTTTT.

The V call is TRBV19, the J call TRBJ2-4; possibly TRBD1 for D (6 bases). The germline V and J ends were trimmed by 3 bases and 0 bases, with 12 bases remaining between them. The CDR3 contains 16 residues. From germline, CDR1 is LNHDA and CDR2 SQIVND (reference sequence). This chain's CDR3 is CASSILDSPAKNIQYF. In DNA, the CDR3 is TGTGCCAGTAGTATCCTGGACAGTCCAGCCAAAAACATTCAGTACTTC. Supplemented by reference TRBV19 and TRBJ2-4, the full variable domain reads DGGITQSPKYLFRKEGQNVTLSCEQNLNHDAMYWYRQDPGQGLRLIYYSQIVNDFQKGDIAEGYSVSREKKESFPLTVTSAQKNPTAFYLCASSILDSPAKNIQYFGAGTRLSVL.

This clonotype appeared a single time. A read error is possible here, since a much larger clone lies one base away. This chain's CDR3 is CATSRDPGNEQYF. In nucleotides, the CDR3 is TGTGCCACCAGCAGAGATCCGGGGAATGAGCAGTACTTC. The chain combines TRBV15 with TRBJ2-7; the D gene is possibly TRBD2 (5 bases). CDR1 LNHNV and CDR2 YYDKDF come from the germline V gene (reference sequence). This CDR3 is built from 13 residues. V was shortened by 0 bases and J by 7 bases, with 10 bases between the two germline ends.

This clonotype was found many times. The chain uses TRBV6-1 and TRBJ1-5; no clear D. CDR1 and CDR2 from the germline V gene are MNHNS and SASEGT. Trimming cost V 1 base and J 0 bases, with 10 bases left between them. CDR3 length: 16 residues. CDR3 protein: CASSEGSMYSNQPQHF. The CDR3, as DNA: TGTGCCAGCAGTGAAGGTTCCATGTATAGCAATCAGCCCCAGCATTTT.

This clonotype showed up just a few times. The V gene is TRBV28, the J gene TRBJ1-5, with 9 bases lining up with TRBD1. This CDR3 region has 15 residues. The germline gives CDR1 MDHEN, CDR2 SYDVKM. V lost 4 bases to trimming and J lost 4 bases; unmatched junction nucleotides: 5. This CDR3 is CASSSPGTGNQPQHF. DNA of the CDR3: TGTGCCAGCAGTTCCCCCGGGACAGGGAATCAGCCCCAGCATTTT.

This clonotype was counted many times. The CDR3 sequence: CASSFRTLTGTGLGNEQYF. The CDR3 coding sequence is TGTGCCAGCAGTTTTCGAACCTTAACCGGGACCGGTTTAGGGAACGAGCAGTACTTC. This chain uses TRBV12-3 or TRBV12-4 with TRBJ2-7; perhaps D is TRBD1 or TRBD2 (5 bases each). The CDR3 is 19 residues long. V gave up 3 bases and J gave up 5 bases, with 29 bases separating them.

The rearrangement uses TRBV6-2 or TRBV6-3 and TRBJ2-4, with D possibly matching TRBD1 (7 bases). Looked up from germline, CDR1 is MNHEY and CDR2 is SVGEGT. The V end lost 4 bases, the J end lost 6 bases, and 16 bases lay between the germline ends. The length of the CDR3 is 15 residues. CDR3 sequence (DNA): TGTGCCAGCAGTTCAGGGGGGCCGGGCAGAAACATTCAGTACTTC. Protein product: CASSSGGPGRNIQYF.